Sequencing of this T cell receptor beta chain was carried out in a study of control samples from healthy donors and cancer patients. Libraries were prepared by immunoSEQ multiplex PCR; TCRdb keeps only in-frame clonotypes and omits some of them. The sample lists 130,000 or so clones; about 90% were seen once. Germline V lookup: CDR1 KGHSH, CDR2 LQKENI. The CDR3 length is 14 residues. The germline V and J ends were trimmed by 6 bases and 3 bases, with 15 bases remaining between them. The chain joins TRBV18 to TRBJ2-7; D possibly corresponds to TRBD1 (6 bases). The source is a man between 60 and 70 years old in good health. Source material: blood. CDR3 region: CASSPGQTHYEQYF. The CDR3 DNA is TGTGCCAGCTCCCCCGGACAGACCCACTACGAGCAGTACTTC.